This T cell receptor beta chain was observed in a study of shared clonotypes between healthy human individuals. About the study: Three plates were used per donor for CD4 naive, three for CD4 memory, two for CD8 naive and one for CD8 memory.

Here immunoSEQ multiplex PCR was the method, and the copy in TCRdb shows in-frame clones only, minus some. The data show 550,000 to 600,000 clones, with roughly 98% seen just once and approximately 0.3% held by the top ten. Germline CDR1 is LNHNV and CDR2 is YYDKDF (reference sequence). This CDR3 comprises 16 residues. V gave up 0 bases and J gave up 0 bases; unmatched junction bases: 3. CD45RO-negative cells were positively selected for CCR7, leaving out terminally differentiated effector memory CD45RA+ cells. This TCR was recovered from a man aged 25-40 years in good health. The chain carries TRBV15 and TRBJ2-5, with 8 bases aligning to TRBD2. Sequenced material: naive CD8+ T cells sorted from blood. In nucleotides, the CDR3 is TGTGCCACCAGCAGAGAACCTAGCGGGTACCAAGAGACCCAGTACTTC. Protein sequence: CATSREPSGYQETQYF.